This T cell receptor beta chain was documented in a study of CXCR3-negative and CXCR3-positive naive CD8 T cells (dated by TCRdb to between 2018 and 2021). Concerning the study at large: In total, 110 million to 150 million TRB reads were obtained, corresponding to roughly 1.5 +/- 0.3 million reads per library. The TRBV-TRBJ cluster analysis covered naive subsets from several donors and memory cells from 3 donors. Diversity and physicochemical repertoire analyses were performed on around ten donors pooled from two independent experiments. General findings and caveats noted by the study authors: Compared with CXCR3-negative naive cells, CXCR3-positive naive cells had TRB CDR3s with higher hydrophobicity (lower Kidera factor 4), lower energy, and higher strength and volume indices. Repertoire diversity was comparably high in both naive subsets but much lower in memory CD8+ T cells. Because surface CD5, which is linked to self-reactivity in mice, was comparable between the naive subsets, TCR interaction strength was also inferred from TRB CDR3 physicochemical properties. CXCR3 expression partially decreased after cryopreservation, so most assays used freshly isolated PBMCs. Naive CXCR3-negative and CXCR3-positive cells from the same donor showed similar TRBV-TRBJ usage, whereas memory cells showed distinct patterns.

Concerning this clonotype: The antigen it recognizes is unknown.

The data were produced on a NextSeq 550. The Human TCR Profiling Kit (MiLaboratory) was used to prepare UMI-labeled 5' RACE TRB cDNA libraries. The full amount of extracted RNA was used for cDNA synthesis, and the full amount of resulting cDNA was used for PCR amplification. Libraries were prepared in parallel using an identical number of PCR cycles. Concerning the study's data processing: About 49,000 +/- 11,000 unique UMI-labeled TRB cDNA molecules per library were extracted with MIGEC and MiXCR, with at least two reads per UMI required. An average of approximately 40,000 +/- 10,000 functional in-frame TRB CDR3 nucleotide clonotypes without stop codons was found per library. After downsampling to 5000 UMI-labeled TRB molecules per sample, diversity metrics, including normalized Shannon-Wiener and Chao1, were computed in VDJtools. VDJtools computed clonotype-size-weighted physicochemical properties of the central five CDR3 residues: interaction energy, strength, volume and Kidera factor 4. TCRdb reprocessed the public reads and reports one entry per CDR3 protein sequence, without DNA. The V and J calls follow TCRdb's processing rather than the paper's. This sample's listing comprises some 150,000 distinct CDR3 sequences. Together, the top ten hold about 0.27% of the sample.

For each CD8+ T cell subset, flow sorting was done in triplicate, and some 300,000 cells per subset went directly into RLT lysis buffer. To exclude memory contaminants, naive CD8+ T cells were stringently defined as CD45RO-CCR7+CD27+CD95-. Standard density gradient centrifugation was used to isolate peripheral blood mononuclear cells from buffy coats. Naive CXCR3-negative and CXCR3-positive CD8+ T cells were flow-sorted using a FACSAria III. Total RNA was extracted from sorted cells with an RNeasy Mini Kit. The CDR3 sequence holds 12 residues, the cysteine and phenylalanine included. The DNA is unrecorded. The germline V gene encodes CDR1 SEHNR and CDR2 FQNEAQ (reference sequence).

Rearrangement joined TRBV7-9 to TRBJ1-2. Sequenced sample: naive CXCR3+ CD8+ T cells from blood. Interpreted using the paper, the cell subset or site label stands for: CD45RO-CCR7+CD27+CD95- naive CD8+ T cells expressing CXCR3 (TNR3+). The TCR originated in a human donor in good health. Some clones in this sample may be carry-over from other donors' samples. Here the CDR3 is given as CASSFDNYGYTF.